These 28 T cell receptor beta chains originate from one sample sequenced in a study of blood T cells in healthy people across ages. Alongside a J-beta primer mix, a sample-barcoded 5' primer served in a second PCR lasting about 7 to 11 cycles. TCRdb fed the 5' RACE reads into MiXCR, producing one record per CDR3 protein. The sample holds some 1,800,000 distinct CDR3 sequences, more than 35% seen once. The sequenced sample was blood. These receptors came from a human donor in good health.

This chain's CDR3 is CASSEFITGLYTEAFF. The CDR3 DNA reads as TGTGCCAGCAGTGAGTTTATCACAGGTTTATACACTGAAGCTTTCTTT. This chain connects TRBV6-1 to TRBJ1-1; a weak D match, TRBD1 (5 bases). This CDR3 region has 16 residues. CDR1 is MNHNS and CDR2 is SASEGT in the germline V gene. Trimming pared 3 bases from V and 3 bases from J, leaving 17 bases between.

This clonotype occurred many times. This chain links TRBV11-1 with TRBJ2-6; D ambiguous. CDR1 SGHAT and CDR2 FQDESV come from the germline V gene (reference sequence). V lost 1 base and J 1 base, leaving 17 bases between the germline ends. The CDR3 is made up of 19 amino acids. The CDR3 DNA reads TGTGCCAGCAGCTTAGGGTACTCCCTAGTTGAATCTGGGGCCAACGTCCTGACTTTC. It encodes CASSLGYSLVESGANVLTF.

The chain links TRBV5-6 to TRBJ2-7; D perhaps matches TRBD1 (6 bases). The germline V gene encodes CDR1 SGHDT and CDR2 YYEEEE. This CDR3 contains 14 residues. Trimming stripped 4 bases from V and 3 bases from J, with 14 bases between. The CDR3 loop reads CASSTGQILYEQYF. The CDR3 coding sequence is TGTGCCAGCAGCACCGGACAGATCCTCTACGAGCAGTACTTC.

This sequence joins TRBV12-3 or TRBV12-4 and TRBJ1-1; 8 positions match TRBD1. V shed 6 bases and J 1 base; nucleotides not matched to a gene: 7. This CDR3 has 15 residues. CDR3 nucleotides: TGTGCCAGCAGCCTCTGGACAGGGAAGAACACTGAAGCTTTCTTT. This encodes CASSLWTGKNTEAFF.

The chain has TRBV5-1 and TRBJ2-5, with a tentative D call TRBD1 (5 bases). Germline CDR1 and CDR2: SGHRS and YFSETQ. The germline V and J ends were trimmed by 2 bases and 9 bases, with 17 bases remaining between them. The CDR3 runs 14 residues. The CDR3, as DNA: TGCGCCAGCAGCTTTGACGTGCCGCAACAGGCCCAGTACTTC. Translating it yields CASSFDVPQQAQYF.

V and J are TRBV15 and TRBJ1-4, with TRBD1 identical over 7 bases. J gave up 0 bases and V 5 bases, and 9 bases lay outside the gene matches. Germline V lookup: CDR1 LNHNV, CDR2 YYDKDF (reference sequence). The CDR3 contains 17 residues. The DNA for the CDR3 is TGTGCCACCAGCTCAAGGGGGCTCCGGGCAACTAATGAAAAACTGTTTTTT. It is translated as CATSSRGLRATNEKLFF.

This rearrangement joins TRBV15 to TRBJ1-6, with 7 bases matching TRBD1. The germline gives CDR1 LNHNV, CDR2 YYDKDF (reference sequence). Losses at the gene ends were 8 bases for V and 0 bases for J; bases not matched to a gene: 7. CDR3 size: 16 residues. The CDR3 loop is CATRGDSRSYNSPLHF. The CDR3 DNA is TGTGCCACCCGGGGGGACAGCCGCTCCTATAATTCACCCCTCCACTTT.

CDR3 protein: CSASEGHLQETQYF. The CDR3 DNA sequence: TGCAGTGCTAGCGAAGGGCACCTCCAAGAGACCCAGTACTTC. J is TRBJ2-5 and V is TRBV20-1, with D unresolved. Germline V lookup: CDR1 DFQATT, CDR2 SNEGSKA (reference sequence). Trimming shortened V by 3 bases and J by 1 base, and 12 bases separated the two germline ends. This CDR3 is built from 14 residues.

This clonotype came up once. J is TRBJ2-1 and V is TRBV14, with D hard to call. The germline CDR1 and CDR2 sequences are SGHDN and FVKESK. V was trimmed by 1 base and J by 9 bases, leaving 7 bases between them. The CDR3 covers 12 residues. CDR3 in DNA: TGTGCCAGCAGCCAAGGATGGACTGAGCAGTTCTTC. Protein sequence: CASSQGWTEQFF.

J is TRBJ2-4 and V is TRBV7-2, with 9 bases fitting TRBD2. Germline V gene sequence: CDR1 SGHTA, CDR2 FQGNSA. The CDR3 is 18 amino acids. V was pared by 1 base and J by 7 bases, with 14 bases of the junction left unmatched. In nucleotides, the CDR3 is TGTGCCAGCAGCTTAGTGGCTTCGCGGGGGGGCTATCGGAACATTCAGTACTTC. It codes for CASSLVASRGGYRNIQYF.

The CDR3, as DNA: TGCAGCGTAGGACAGGGGGAGGGCACTGAAGCTTTCTTT. Residues: CSVGQGEGTEAFF. The V gene is TRBV29-1, the J gene TRBJ1-1; 10 nucleotides line up with TRBD1. The CDR3 sequence is 13 residues long. The germline gives CDR1 SQVTM, CDR2 ANQGSEA. With 6 bases clipped from V and 4 bases from J, the junction kept 5 bases outside the gene matches.

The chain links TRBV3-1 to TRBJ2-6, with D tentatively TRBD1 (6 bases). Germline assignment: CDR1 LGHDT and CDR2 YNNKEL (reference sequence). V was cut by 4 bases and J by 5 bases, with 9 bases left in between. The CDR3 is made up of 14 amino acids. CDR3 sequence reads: CASSLRDRANVLTF. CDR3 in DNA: TGTGCCAGCAGCCTAAGGGACAGGGCCAACGTCCTGACTTTC.

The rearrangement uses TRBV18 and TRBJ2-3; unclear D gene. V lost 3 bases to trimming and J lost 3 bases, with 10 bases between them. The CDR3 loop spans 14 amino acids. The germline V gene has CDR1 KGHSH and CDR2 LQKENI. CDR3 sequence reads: CASSPEHGTDTQYF. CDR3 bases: TGTGCCAGCTCACCGGAGCATGGGACAGATACGCAGTATTTT.

CDR3 DNA sequence: TGTGCCAGCGGACAGGGTTTAAACTATGGCTACACCTTC. Its protein is CASGQGLNYGYTF. The V call is TRBV5-6, the J call TRBJ1-2; 8 nucleotides agree with TRBD1. After removal of 7 bases from V and 2 bases from J, the junction contained 4 bases not matched to a gene. This CDR3 is built from 13 residues. Germline V gene sequence: CDR1 SGHDT, CDR2 YYEEEE.

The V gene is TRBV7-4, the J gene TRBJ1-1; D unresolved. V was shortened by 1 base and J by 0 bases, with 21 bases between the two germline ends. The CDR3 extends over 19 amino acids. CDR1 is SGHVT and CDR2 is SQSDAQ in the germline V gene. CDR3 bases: TGTGCCAGCAGCTTAGGGTCCAACGCGGCGGGGTTGATGAACACTGAAGCTTTCTTT. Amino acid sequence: CASSLGSNAAGLMNTEAFF.

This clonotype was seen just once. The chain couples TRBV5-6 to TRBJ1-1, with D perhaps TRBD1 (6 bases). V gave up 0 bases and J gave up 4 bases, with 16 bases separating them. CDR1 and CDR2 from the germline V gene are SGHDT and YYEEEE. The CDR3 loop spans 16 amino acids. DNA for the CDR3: TGTGCCAGCAGCTTGGCCGGGCGGGGGGCGAGCACTGAAGCTTTCTTT. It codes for CASSLAGRGASTEAFF.

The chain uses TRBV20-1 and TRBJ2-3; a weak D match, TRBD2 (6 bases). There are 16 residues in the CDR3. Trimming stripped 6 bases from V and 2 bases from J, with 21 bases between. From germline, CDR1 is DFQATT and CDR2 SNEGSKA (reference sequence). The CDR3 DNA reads TGCAGTGCCTCCGTGGCGGTGATAGCGGCCACAGATACGCAGTATTTT. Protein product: CSASVAVIAATDTQYF.

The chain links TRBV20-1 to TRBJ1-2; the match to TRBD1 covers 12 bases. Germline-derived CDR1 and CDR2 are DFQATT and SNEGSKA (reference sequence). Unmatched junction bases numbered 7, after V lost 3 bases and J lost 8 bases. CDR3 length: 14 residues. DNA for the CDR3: TGCAGTGCTAGTAGGGACAGGGGGCTTTTGGGCTACACCTTC. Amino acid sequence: CSASRDRGLLGYTF.

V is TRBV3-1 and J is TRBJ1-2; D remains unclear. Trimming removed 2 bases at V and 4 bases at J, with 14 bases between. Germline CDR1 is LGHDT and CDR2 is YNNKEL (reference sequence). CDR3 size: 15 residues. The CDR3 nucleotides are TGTGCCAGCAGCCAACTAGACGGGCTGAGCTATGGCTACACCTTC. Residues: CASSQLDGLSYGYTF.

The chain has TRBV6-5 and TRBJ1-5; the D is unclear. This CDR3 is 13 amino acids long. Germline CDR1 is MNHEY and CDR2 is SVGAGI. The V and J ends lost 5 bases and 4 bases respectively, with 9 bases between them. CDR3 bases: TGTGCCAGCAGTCCCCAGGAAAATCAGCCCCAGCATTTT. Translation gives CASSPQENQPQHF.

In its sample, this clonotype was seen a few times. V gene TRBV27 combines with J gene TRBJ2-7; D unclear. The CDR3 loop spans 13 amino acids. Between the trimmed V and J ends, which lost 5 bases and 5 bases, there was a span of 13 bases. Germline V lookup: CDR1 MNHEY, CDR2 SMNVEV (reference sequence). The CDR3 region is CASSLQIQDEQYF. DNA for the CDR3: TGTGCCAGCAGTCTTCAGATTCAGGACGAGCAGTACTTC.

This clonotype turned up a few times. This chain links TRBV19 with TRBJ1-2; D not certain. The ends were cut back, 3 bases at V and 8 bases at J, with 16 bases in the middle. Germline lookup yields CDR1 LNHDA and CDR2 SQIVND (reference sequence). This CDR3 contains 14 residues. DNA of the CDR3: TGTGCCAGTAGTATTGGGGTAGCGGCCAAAGGCTACACCTTC. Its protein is CASSIGVAAKGYTF.

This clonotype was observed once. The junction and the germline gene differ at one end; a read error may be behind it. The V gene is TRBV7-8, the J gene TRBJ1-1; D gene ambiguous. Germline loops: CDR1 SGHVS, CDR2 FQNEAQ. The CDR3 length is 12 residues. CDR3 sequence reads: CASSLGPREAFF. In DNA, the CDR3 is TGTGCCAGTAGCTTAGGACCACGGGAAGCTTTCTTT.

The CDR3 bases are TGTGCCAGCAGTTACAGACATGGGACAGGGGGAGGTGAAAAACTGTTTTTT. Translating gives CASSYRHGTGGGEKLFF. The chain joins TRBV6-5 to TRBJ1-4; TRBD1 matches at 11 bases. Per the germline V gene, CDR1 is MNHEY and CDR2 is SVGAGI. V was clipped by 2 bases and J by 7 bases; unmatched bases: 9. The CDR3 is made up of 17 amino acids.

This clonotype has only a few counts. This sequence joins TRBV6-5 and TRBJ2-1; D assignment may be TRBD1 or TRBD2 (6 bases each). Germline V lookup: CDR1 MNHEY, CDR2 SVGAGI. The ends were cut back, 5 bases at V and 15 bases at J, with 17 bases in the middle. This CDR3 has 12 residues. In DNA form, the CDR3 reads TGTGCCAGCAGTGGCGAGGGGGGATTTCTGTTCTTC. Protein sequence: CASSGEGGFLFF.

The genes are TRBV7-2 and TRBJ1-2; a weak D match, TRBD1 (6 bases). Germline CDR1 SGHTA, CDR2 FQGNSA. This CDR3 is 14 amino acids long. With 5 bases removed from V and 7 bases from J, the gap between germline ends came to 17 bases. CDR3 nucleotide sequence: TGTGCCAGCAGCCGAAACCCAGGGGAGGGTGGCTACACCTTC. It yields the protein CASSRNPGEGGYTF.

CDR3 sequence reads: CASSQVGAWSEKLFF. DNA for the CDR3: TGCGCCAGCAGCCAAGTGGGGGCCTGGAGTGAAAAACTGTTTTTT. The chain links TRBV4-3 to TRBJ1-4, with D maybe TRBD1 (6 bases). Germline V lookup: CDR1 LGHNA, CDR2 YSLEER. The CDR3 is 15 residues long. Trimming removed 1 base from V and 7 bases from J, with 13 bases in between.

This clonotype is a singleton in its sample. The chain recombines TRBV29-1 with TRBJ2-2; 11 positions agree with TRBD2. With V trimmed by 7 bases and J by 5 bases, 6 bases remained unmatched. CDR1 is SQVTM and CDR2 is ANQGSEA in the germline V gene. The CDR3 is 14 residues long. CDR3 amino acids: CSASRLAGTGELFF. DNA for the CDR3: TGCAGCGCATCTCGACTAGCGGGGACCGGGGAGCTGTTTTTT.